The 17 T cell receptor beta chains below come from one sample, sequenced in a study of T cell repertoires in cytomegalovirus infection (dated by TCRdb to the late 2010s). The treatment or condition label of this sample denotes: in vitro stimulation with specific CMV peptide epitopes to enrich CMV-specific T cells. No cognate antigen is known for these TCRs. Sequenced using an Illumina HiSeq 1500. The public reads were run again by TCRdb, first through fastp at Q25 and then through MiXCR, and only productive beta chains were kept. All rows with the same CDR3 protein become a single entry with the most common DNA and genes. The sample records roughly 500,000 distinct CDR3 sequences, about 39% of which are singletons. The ten largest clones represent about 45% of the sample. The sample here was cultured PBMCs, taken from culture after CMV antigen stimulation. The receptor source for this set is a human donor in good health (CMV status not recorded). Some clones in this sample may be carry-over from other donors' samples.

This clonotype has a handful of counts. The genes are TRBV6-1 and TRBJ1-1; D might be TRBD1 (5 bases). V shed 8 bases and J shed 8 bases, with 21 bases lying between them. The CDR3 is 14 residues long. CDR1 is MNHNS, CDR2 SASEGT, per germline. DNA of the CDR3: TGTGCCAGCTCGCCATCCAGGCTGGGGGTAGAAGCTTTCTTT. This sequence encodes CASSPSRLGVEAFF.

This clonotype is a singleton in its sample. The chain carries TRBV4-1 and TRBJ2-7; D not resolved. The CDR3 has 14 residues. Germline V gives CDR1 MGHRA, CDR2 YSYEKL. V was shortened by 0 bases and J by 2 bases, with 8 bases between the two germline ends. CDR3 in DNA: TGCGCCAGCAGCCAAGATCACCAACCCTACGAGCAGTACTTC. Translation: CASSQDHQPYEQYF.

This clonotype was detected only a few times. The chain combines TRBV15 with TRBJ1-1; TRBD1 aligns across 7 bases. V trimming: 7 bases; J trimming: 5 bases; junction bases outside the gene matches: 7. This CDR3 comprises 13 residues. Germline CDR1 is LNHNV and CDR2 is YYDKDF (reference sequence). In nucleotides, the CDR3 is TGTGCCACCACGACAGGGAGGGGGACTGAAGCTTTCTTT. As protein: CATTTGRGTEAFF.

There are a few counts of this clonotype. V is TRBV20-1 and J is TRBJ1-2; 9 bases match TRBD1. CDR1 and CDR2 from the germline V gene are DFQATT and SNEGSKA (reference sequence). Losses at the gene ends were 0 bases for V and 11 bases for J; bases not matched to a gene: 10. The CDR3 has 14 amino acids. The CDR3 loop is CSARDSEGQGTYTF. The DNA of the CDR3 is TGCAGTGCTAGAGATTCCGAAGGACAGGGGACATACACCTTC.

There are a few counts of this clonotype. V usage is TRBV2 and J usage is TRBJ1-1; D is possibly TRBD1 (6 bases). The V gene lost 1 base and the J gene lost 8 bases, with 11 bases spanning the gap. This CDR3 has 13 residues. Germline V gene sequence: CDR1 SNHLY, CDR2 FYNNEI. Here the CDR3 reads CASSEESGTEAFF. The DNA for the CDR3 is TGTGCCAGCAGTGAAGAGAGCGGGACAGAAGCTTTCTTT.

The genes are TRBV29-1 and TRBJ2-1; 7 nucleotides match TRBD1. The germline V gene encodes CDR1 SQVTM and CDR2 ANQGSEA. The CDR3 extends over 12 amino acids. V lost 8 bases, J lost 7 bases, and 8 bases stayed unmatched. As DNA, the CDR3 is TGCAGCAAGGTGACAGGGTGGAATGAGCAGTTCTTC. The encoded protein is CSKVTGWNEQFF.

CDR3 nucleotide sequence: TGTGCCAGTAGAAACGACAGGGGAAACACTGAAGCTTTCTTT. Translating it yields CASRNDRGNTEAFF. V gene TRBV19 combines with J gene TRBJ1-1, with 8 bases fitting TRBD1. Looked up from germline, CDR1 is LNHDA and CDR2 is SQIVND (reference sequence). Trimming removed 6 bases from V and 2 bases from J; junction bases left unmatched: 5. CDR3 size: 14 residues.

V gene TRBV7-9 combines with J gene TRBJ2-7; 8 bases are shared with TRBD1. CDR3 length: 12 residues. Germline trimming cut 4 bases from V and 10 bases from J; bases unmatched to any gene: 6. Germline V gene data show CDR1 as SEHNR and CDR2 as FQNEAQ (reference sequence). CDR3 loop: CASSSGTGRQYF. The CDR3 DNA reads as TGTGCCAGCAGCTCCGGGACAGGCAGACAGTACTTC.

This clonotype came up once. This chain uses TRBV20-1 with TRBJ1-6; no clear D. Germline V gives CDR1 DFQATT, CDR2 SNEGSKA (reference sequence). This CDR3 is built from 13 residues. The V end was cut by 3 bases, the J end by 6 bases, with 9 bases between. CDR3 sequence reads: CSASLDGNSPLHF. The DNA for the CDR3 is TGCAGTGCTAGCCTAGACGGTAATTCACCCCTCCACTTT.

Only one count was recorded for this clonotype. V and J are TRBV10-2 and TRBJ2-3; TRBD2 matches 12 bases. CDR3 length: 16 amino acids. The V segment lost 6 bases and the J segment 4 bases; nucleotides outside the gene matches: 8. Germline V gene data show CDR1 as WSHSY and CDR2 as SAAADI. CDR3 amino acids: CASRRTGTSGPDTQYF. The CDR3 bases are TGCGCCAGCAGGCGAACCGGGACTAGCGGGCCAGATACGCAGTATTTT.

This sequence joins TRBV7-2 and TRBJ2-1, with D hard to call. CDR3 size: 14 residues. Per the germline V gene, CDR1 is SGHTA and CDR2 is FQGNSA. Trimming removed 5 bases at V and 7 bases at J, with 15 bases between. CDR3 nucleotides: TGTGCCAGCAGCCCCCGCGTAGGTGGGAATGAGCAGTTCTTC. Translated, it gives CASSPRVGGNEQFF. Based on the CDR3 plus reference TRBV7-2 and TRBJ2-1, the full variable domain is GAGVSQSPSNKVTEKGKDVELRCDPISGHTALYWYRQSLGQGLEFLIYFQGNSAPDKSGLPSDRFSAERTGGSVSTLTIQRTQQEDSAVYLCASSPRVGGNEQFFGPGTRLTVL.

V gene TRBV10-3 combines with J gene TRBJ1-4; possible D gene TRBD1, 6 bases. The CDR3 has 14 residues. CDR1 is ENHRY, CDR2 SYGVKD, per germline. V was cut by 7 bases and J by 7 bases, with 16 bases left in between. The CDR3 bases are TGTGCCATCACTCCGGACAGTAGTTCTGAAAAACTGTTTTTT. As protein: CAITPDSSSEKLFF.

The V gene is TRBV12-3 or TRBV12-4, the J gene TRBJ2-2; TRBD1 agrees at 8 bases. CDR3 size: 14 residues. The trim removed 2 bases at V and 6 bases at J, leaving 2 bases unmatched. CDR3 loop: CASSLQGASGELFF. In nucleotides, the CDR3 is TGTGCCAGCAGTTTACAGGGGGCGTCCGGGGAGCTGTTTTTT.

The chain recombines TRBV7-9 with TRBJ1-2, with no clear D. Trimming pared 6 bases from V and 2 bases from J, leaving 7 bases between. CDR3 size: 12 residues. CDR1 SEHNR and CDR2 FQNEAQ come from the germline V gene (reference sequence). The CDR3 DNA follows: TGTGCCAGCAGTCGAGTAAACTATGGCTACACCTTC. Amino acid sequence: CASSRVNYGYTF.

In its sample, this clonotype was seen a few times. The chain couples TRBV11-2 to TRBJ2-7, with D possibly matching TRBD1 (6 bases). Trimming took off 5 bases at V and 0 bases at J, with 20 bases between the two ends. The CDR3 has 17 residues. The V gene's germline CDR1 is SGHAT and CDR2 FQNNGV. CDR3: CASSQGRNTKPSYEQYF. CDR3 sequence (DNA): TGTGCCAGCAGCCAGGGGCGGAACACCAAGCCCTCCTACGAGCAGTACTTC.

The chain has TRBV20-1 and TRBJ2-3; 7 nucleotides line up with TRBD1. Germline assignment: CDR1 DFQATT and CDR2 SNEGSKA (reference sequence). The CDR3 is 14 residues long. V was clipped by 0 bases and J by 5 bases; unmatched bases: 5. The CDR3: CSARDSQGVDTQYF. CDR3 nucleotides: TGCAGTGCTAGAGATAGCCAGGGGGTAGATACGCAGTATTTT.

The chain carries TRBV4-2 and TRBJ1-2, with D perhaps matching TRBD1 (5 bases). Germline V lookup: CDR1 LGHNA, CDR2 YNFKEQ. The CDR3 loop spans 20 amino acids. V gave up 0 bases and J gave up 0 bases, with 23 bases separating them. The CDR3 reads CASSQDSVVGGDPSNYGYTF. CDR3 nucleotide sequence: TGTGCCAGCAGCCAAGATTCGGTTGTGGGCGGGGACCCCTCTAACTATGGCTACACCTTC.